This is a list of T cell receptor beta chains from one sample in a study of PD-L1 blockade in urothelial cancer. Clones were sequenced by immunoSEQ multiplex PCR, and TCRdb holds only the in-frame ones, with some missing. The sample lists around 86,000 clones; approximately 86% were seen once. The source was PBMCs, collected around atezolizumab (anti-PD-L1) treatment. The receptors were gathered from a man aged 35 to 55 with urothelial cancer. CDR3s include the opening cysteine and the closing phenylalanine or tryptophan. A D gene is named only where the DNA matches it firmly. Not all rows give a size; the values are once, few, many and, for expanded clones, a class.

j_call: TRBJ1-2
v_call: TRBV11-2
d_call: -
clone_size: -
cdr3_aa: CASRGRSYGYTF
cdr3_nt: TGTGCCAGCAGAGGTAGGAGCTATGGCTACACCTTC

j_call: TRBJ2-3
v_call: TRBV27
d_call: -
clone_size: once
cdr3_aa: CASSPSLGASTDTQYF
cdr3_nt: TGTGCCAGCAGTCCGTCCCTGGGGGCGAGCACAGATACGCAGTATTTT

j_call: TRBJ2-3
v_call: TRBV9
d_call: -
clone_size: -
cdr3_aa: CASSVATSTDTQYF
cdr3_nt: TGTGCCAGCAGCGTAGCGACAAGCACAGATACGCAGTATTTT

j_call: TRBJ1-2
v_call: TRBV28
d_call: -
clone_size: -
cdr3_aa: CASTGVNYGYTF
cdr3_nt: TGTGCCAGCACAGGGGTAAACTATGGCTACACCTTC

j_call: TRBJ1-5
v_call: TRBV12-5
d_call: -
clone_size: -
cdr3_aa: CASASGGYGSQPQHF
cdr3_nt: TGTGCTAGTGCCTCGGGGGGATACGGCAGTCAGCCCCAGCATTTT

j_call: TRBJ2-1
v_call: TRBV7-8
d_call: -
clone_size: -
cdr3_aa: CASVRSFSYNEQFF
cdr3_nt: TGTGCCAGCGTACGGAGTTTCTCCTACAATGAGCAGTTCTTC

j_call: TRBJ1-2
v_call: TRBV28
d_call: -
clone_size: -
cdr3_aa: CASSFGAHRLPNYGYTF
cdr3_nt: TGTGCCAGCAGTTTCGGCGCTCACAGGTTACCTAACTATGGCTACACCTTC

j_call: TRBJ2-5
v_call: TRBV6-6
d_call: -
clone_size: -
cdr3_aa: CASSYSSETQYF
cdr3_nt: TGTGCCAGCAGTTACTCGTCGGAGACCCAGTACTTC

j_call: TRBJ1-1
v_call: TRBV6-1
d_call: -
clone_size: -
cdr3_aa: CASPGGPYTEAFF
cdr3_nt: TGTGCCAGCCCGGGGGGGCCTTACACTGAAGCTTTCTTT

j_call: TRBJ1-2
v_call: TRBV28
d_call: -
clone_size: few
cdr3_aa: CASSPRGNYGYTF
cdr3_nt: TGTGCCAGCAGCCCTAGGGGAAACTATGGCTACACCTTC

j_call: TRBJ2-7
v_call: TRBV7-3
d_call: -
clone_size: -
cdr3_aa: CASSSTRGIGYEQYF
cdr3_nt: TGTGCCAGCAGCTCGACTAGGGGTATCGGCTACGAGCAGTACTTC

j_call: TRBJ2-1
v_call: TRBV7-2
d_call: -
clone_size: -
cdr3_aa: CASSLVIRFGSEQFF
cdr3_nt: TGTGCCAGCAGCTTAGTTATCAGGTTTGGGAGTGAGCAGTTCTTC

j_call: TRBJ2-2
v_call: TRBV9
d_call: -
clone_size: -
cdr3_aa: CASTRDMNTGELFF
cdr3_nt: TGTGCCAGCACCCGAGACATGAACACCGGGGAGCTGTTTTTT

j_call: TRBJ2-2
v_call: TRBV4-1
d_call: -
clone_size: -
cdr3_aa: CASRKSGGTGELFF
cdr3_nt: TGCGCCAGCAGGAAGTCCGGGGGAACCGGGGAGCTGTTTTTT

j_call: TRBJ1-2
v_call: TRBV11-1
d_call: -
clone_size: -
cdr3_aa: CASSRTANYGYTF
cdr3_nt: TGTGCCAGCAGCCGAACAGCTAACTATGGCTACACCTTC

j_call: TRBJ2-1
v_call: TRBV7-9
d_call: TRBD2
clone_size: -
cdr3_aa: CASSLRGASGRDEQFF
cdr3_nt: TGTGCCAGCAGCCTCCGGGGGGCTAGCGGGAGGGACGAGCAGTTCTTC

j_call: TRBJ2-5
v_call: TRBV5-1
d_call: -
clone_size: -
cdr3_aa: CASRTDFQETQYF
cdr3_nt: TGCGCCAGCAGGACAGACTTCCAAGAGACCCAGTACTTC

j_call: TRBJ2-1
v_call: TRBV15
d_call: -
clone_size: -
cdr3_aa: CATRGVRLEGRVDEQFF
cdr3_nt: TGTGCCACCAGAGGAGTACGTTTGGAGGGTAGGGTCGATGAGCAGTTCTTC

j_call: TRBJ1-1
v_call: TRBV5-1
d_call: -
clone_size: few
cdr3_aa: CASSLVSGTTEAFF
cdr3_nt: TGCGCCAGCAGCTTGGTCAGTGGGACAACTGAAGCTTTCTTT

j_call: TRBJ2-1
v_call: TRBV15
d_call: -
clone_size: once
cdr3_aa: CATSRDNQGTWQFF
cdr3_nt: TGTGCCACCAGCAGAGATAATCAGGGGACCTGGCAGTTCTTC

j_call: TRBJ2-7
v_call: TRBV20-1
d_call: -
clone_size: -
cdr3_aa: CSAKQGHEQYF
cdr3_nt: TGCAGTGCTAAGCAGGGGCACGAGCAGTACTTC

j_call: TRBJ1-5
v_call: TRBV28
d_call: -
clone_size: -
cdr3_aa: CASSFGGQRGQPQHF
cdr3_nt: TGTGCCAGCAGTTTCGGCGGGCAGAGAGGTCAGCCCCAGCATTTT

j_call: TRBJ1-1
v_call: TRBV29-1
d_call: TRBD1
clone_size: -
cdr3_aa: CSADRGGNTEAFF
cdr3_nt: TGCAGCGCAGACAGGGGGGGGAACACTGAAGCTTTCTTT

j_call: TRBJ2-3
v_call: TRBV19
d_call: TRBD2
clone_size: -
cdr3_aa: CASRPGGSRTDTQYF
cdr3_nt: TGTGCCAGTAGGCCCGGCGGGAGCCGCACAGATACGCAGTATTTT

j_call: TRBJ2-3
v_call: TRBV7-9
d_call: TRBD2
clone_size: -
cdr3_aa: CASSLPPRGETDTQYF
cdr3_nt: TGTGCCAGCAGCTTACCCCCCCGGGGGGAAACAGATACGCAGTATTTT

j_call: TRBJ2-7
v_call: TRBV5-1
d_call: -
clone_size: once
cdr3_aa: CASSLGGAPTNYEQYF
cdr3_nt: TGCGCCAGCAGCTTGGGCGGGGCTCCCACAAACTACGAGCAGTACTTC

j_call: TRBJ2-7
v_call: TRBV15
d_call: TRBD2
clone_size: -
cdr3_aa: CATSRGTSGRHEQYF
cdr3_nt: TGTGCCACCAGCAGAGGTACTAGCGGGAGACACGAGCAGTACTTC

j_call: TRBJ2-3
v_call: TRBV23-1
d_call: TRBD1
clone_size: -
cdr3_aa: CASNTGGDTQYF
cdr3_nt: TGCGCCAGCAACACAGGGGGAGATACGCAGTATTTT

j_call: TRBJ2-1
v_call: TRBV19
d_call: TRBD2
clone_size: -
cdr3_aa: CASSHSGRGEEQFF
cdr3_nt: TGTGCCAGTAGCCATAGCGGGAGGGGGGAGGAGCAGTTCTTC

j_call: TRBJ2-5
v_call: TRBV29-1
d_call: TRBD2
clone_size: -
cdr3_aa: CSAGLAGIKGETQYF
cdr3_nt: TGCAGCGCCGGACTAGCGGGGATAAAGGGGGAGACCCAGTACTTC

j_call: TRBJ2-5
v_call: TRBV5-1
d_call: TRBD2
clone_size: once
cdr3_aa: CASMEGTSGRTETQYF
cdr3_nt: TGCGCCAGCATGGAAGGGACTAGCGGGAGGACAGAGACCCAGTACTTC

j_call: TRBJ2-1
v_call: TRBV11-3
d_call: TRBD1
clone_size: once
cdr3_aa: CASSRTGSQGYNEQFF
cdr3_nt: TGTGCCAGCAGTCGGACAGGTTCTCAGGGATACAATGAGCAGTTCTTC

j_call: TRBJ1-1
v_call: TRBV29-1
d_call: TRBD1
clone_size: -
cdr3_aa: CSGTGTGGTEAFF
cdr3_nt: TGCAGCGGTACCGGGACAGGGGGGACTGAAGCTTTCTTT

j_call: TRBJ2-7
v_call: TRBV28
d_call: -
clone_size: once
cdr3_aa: CASSLSSPSSYEQYF
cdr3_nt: TGTGCCAGCAGTTTATCCAGTCCTAGCTCCTACGAGCAGTACTTC

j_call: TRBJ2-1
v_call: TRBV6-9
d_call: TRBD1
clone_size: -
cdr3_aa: CASGKGQGYNEQFF
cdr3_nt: TGTGCCAGCGGAAAGGGACAGGGCTACAATGAGCAGTTCTTC

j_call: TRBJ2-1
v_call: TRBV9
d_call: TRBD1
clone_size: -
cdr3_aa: CASSAPTGGRYNEQFF
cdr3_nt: TGTGCCAGCAGCGCTCCTACAGGGGGCCGTTACAATGAGCAGTTCTTC

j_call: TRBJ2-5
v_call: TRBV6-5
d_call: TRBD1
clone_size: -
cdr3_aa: CASSSPPGQQETQYF
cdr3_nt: TGTGCCAGCAGTTCACCGCCGGGACAGCAAGAGACCCAGTACTTC

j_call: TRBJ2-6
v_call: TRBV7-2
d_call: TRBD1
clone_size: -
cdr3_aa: CASSRPTGAGANVLTF
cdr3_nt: TGTGCCAGCAGCCGTCCGACAGGGGCTGGGGCCAACGTCCTGACTTTC

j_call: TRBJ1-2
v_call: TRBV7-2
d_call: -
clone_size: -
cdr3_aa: CASSLSLQGNGYTF
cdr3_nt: TGTGCCAGCAGCTTATCCTTACAGGGCAATGGCTACACCTTC

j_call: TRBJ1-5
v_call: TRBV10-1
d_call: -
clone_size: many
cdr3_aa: CASSESGQPQHF
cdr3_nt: TGCGCCAGCAGTGAATCGGGTCAGCCCCAGCATTTT

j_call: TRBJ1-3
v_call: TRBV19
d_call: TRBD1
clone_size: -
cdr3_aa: CASSLQGVGNTIYF
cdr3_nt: TGTGCCAGTAGTTTGCAGGGGGTTGGAAACACCATATATTTT

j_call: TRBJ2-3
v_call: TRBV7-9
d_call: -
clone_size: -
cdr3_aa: CASSLVLQSTDTQYF
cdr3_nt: TGTGCCAGCAGCTTAGTTCTGCAGTCCACAGATACGCAGTATTTT

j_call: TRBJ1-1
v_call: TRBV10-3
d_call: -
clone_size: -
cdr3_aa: CAIREPSSADTEAFF
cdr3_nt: TGTGCCATCCGGGAACCTTCCTCGGCGGACACTGAAGCTTTCTTT

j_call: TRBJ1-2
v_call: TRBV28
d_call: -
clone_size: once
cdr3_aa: CASRTQEGGKGYTF
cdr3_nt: TGTGCCAGCAGAACTCAAGAGGGAGGGAAGGGCTACACCTTC

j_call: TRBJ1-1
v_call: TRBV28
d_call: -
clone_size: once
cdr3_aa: CASSLGGWGTEAFF
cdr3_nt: TGTGCCAGCAGTTTAGGGGGCTGGGGGACTGAAGCTTTCTTT

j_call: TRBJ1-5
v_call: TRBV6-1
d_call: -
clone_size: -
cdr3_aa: CASSEQDNSNQPQHF
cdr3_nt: TGTGCCAGCAGTGAACAGGATAATAGCAATCAGCCCCAGCATTTT

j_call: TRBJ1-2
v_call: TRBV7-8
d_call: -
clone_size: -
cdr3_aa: CASSPWMGAYYGYTF
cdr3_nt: TGTGCCAGCAGCCCCTGGATGGGGGCTTACTATGGCTACACCTTC

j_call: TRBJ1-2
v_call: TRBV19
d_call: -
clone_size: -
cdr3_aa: CASSVQGWGGYTF
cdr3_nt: TGTGCCAGTAGTGTACAGGGATGGGGGGGCTACACCTTC

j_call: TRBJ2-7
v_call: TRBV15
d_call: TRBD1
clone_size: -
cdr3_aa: CATSATPSGTGTGEQYF
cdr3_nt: TGTGCCACCAGCGCCACTCCCTCCGGGACAGGGACGGGGGAGCAGTACTTC

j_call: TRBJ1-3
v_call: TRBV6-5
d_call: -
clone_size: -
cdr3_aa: CASAQGLSGNTIYF
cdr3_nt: TGTGCCAGCGCACAGGGCCTCTCTGGAAACACCATATATTTT

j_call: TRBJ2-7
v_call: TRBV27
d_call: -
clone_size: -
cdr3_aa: CASSSSNVPNRAREQYF
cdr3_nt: TGTGCCAGCAGTTCCTCGAATGTTCCAAACAGGGCCCGGGAGCAGTACTTC

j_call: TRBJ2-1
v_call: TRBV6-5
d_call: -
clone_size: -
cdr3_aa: CASSLDGSSYNEQFF
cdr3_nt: TGTGCCAGCAGTTTAGACGGGAGCTCCTACAATGAGCAGTTCTTC

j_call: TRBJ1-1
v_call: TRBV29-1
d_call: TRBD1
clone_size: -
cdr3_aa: CSANKDRFEAFF
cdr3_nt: TGCAGCGCGAATAAGGACAGGTTCGAAGCTTTCTTT

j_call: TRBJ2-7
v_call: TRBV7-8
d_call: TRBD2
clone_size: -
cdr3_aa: CASSLALAGVYEQYF
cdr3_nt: TGTGCCAGCAGCTTAGCTCTAGCGGGAGTGTACGAGCAGTACTTC

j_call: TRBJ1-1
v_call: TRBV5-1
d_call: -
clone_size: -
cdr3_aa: CASSLAGDTEAFF
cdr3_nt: TGCGCCAGCAGCTTGGCAGGGGACACTGAAGCTTTCTTT

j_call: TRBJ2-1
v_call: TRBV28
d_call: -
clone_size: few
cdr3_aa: CASSVAYEQFF
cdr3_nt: TGTGCCAGCAGCGTAGCATATGAGCAGTTCTTC

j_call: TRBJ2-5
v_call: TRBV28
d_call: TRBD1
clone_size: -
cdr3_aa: CASSLLRPGDREAETQYF
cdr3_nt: TGTGCCAGCAGTCTCCTCAGACCCGGGGACAGGGAGGCGGAGACCCAGTACTTC